This TCR beta chain was recorded in a study of technical replicates of blood from a handful of donors. This clone occurred once. This CDR3 is built from 15 residues. The germline CDR1 and CDR2 sequences are SGHRS and YFSETQ. The V gene lost 0 bases and the J gene lost 7 bases, with 17 bases spanning the gap. TCRdb's table, derived via immunoSEQ multiplex PCR, lists solely in-frame clones and lacks some. This sample has some 81,000 clones; more than 85% occur once, and the top ten carry 0.25%. This sequence was found in a human donor in good health. The V call is TRBV5-1, the J call TRBJ2-7; TRBD1 is a possible D gene (5 bases). The sequenced sample was T cells isolated from PBMCs. This CDR3 reads CASSLDAGQLLEQYF. The DNA for the CDR3 is TGCGCCAGCAGCTTGGACGCAGGACAACTCCTGGAGCAGTACTTC.